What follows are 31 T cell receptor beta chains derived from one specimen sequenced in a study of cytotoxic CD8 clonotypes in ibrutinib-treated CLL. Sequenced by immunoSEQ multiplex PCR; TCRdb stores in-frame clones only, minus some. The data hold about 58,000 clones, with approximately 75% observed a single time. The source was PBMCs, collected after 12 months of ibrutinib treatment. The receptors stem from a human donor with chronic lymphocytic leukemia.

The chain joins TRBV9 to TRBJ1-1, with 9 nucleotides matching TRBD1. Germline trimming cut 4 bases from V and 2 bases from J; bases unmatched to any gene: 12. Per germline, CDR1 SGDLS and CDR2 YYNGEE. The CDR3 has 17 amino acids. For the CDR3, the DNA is TGTGCCAGCAGCCTAGCCTCCGGGACAGGGCCCAACACTGAAGCTTTCTTT. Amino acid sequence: CASSLASGTGPNTEAFF.

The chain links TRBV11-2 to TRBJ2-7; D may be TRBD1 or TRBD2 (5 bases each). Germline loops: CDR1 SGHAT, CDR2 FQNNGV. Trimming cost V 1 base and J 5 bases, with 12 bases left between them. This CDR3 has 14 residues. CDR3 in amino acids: CASSLVVMGDEQYF. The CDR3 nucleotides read TGTGCCAGCAGCTTAGTAGTTATGGGGGACGAGCAGTACTTC.

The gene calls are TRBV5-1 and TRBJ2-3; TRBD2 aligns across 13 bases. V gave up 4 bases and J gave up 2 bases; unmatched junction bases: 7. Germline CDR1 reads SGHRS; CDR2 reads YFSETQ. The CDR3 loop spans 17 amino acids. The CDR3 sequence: CASSLGTSGTATDTQYF. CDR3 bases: TGCGCCAGCAGCCTAGGGACTAGCGGGACCGCCACAGATACGCAGTATTTT.

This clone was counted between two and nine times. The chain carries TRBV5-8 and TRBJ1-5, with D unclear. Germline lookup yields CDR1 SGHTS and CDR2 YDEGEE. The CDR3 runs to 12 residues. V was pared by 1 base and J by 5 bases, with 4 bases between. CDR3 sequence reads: CASSLPYQPQHF. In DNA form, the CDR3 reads TGTGCCAGCAGCTTGCCTTATCAGCCCCAGCATTTT.

The DNA of the CDR3 is TGTGCCAGCAGCTTGAAGGCTCAGGCTAACAATGAGCAGTTCTTC. It yields the protein CASSLKAQANNEQFF. This chain links TRBV5-4 with TRBJ2-1; no clear D. With 1 base removed from V and 5 bases from J, the gap between germline ends came to 13 bases. Germline CDR1 reads SGHNT; CDR2 reads YYREEE (reference sequence). The CDR3 is 15 amino acids.

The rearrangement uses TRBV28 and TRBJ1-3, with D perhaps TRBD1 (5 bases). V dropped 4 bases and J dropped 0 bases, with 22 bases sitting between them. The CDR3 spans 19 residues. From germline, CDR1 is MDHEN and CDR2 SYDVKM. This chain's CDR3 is CASSYTGTGRIFSGNTIYF. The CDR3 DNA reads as TGTGCCAGCAGTTACACTGGGACGGGCCGAATCTTCTCTGGAAACACCATATATTTT.

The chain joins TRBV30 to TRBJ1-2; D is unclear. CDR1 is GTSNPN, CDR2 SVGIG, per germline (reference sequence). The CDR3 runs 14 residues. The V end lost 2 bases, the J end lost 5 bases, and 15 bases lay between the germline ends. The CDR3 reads CAWSIEPTVYGYTF. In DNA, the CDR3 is TGTGCCTGGAGTATAGAGCCTACCGTTTATGGCTACACCTTC.

The CDR3 reads CASRIGTGFLGPYQPQHF. The CDR3 DNA reads as TGTGCCAGCAGGATCGGGACAGGGTTTTTGGGGCCGTATCAGCCCCAGCATTTT. The chain joins TRBV2 to TRBJ1-5; TRBD1 aligns across 9 bases. This CDR3 has 18 residues. The J segment lost 5 bases and the V segment lost 6 bases, leaving 17 bases of the junction unmatched. CDR1 SNHLY and CDR2 FYNNEI come from the germline V gene. Looking up the rest from reference TRBV2 and TRBJ1-5 gives the full variable domain: EPEVTQTPSHQVTQMGQEVILRCVPISNHLYFYWYRQILGQKVEFLVSFYNNEISEKSEIFDDQFSVERPDGSNFTLKIRSTKLEDSAMYFCASRIGTGFLGPYQPQHFGDGTRLSIL.

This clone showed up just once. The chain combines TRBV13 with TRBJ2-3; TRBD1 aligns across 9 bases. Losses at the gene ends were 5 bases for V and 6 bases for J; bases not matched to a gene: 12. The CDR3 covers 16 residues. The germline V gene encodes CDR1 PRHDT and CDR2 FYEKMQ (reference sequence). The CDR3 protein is CASSERTGVEADTQYF. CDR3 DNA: TGTGCCAGCAGCGAGCGGACAGGGGTCGAGGCGGATACGCAGTATTTT.

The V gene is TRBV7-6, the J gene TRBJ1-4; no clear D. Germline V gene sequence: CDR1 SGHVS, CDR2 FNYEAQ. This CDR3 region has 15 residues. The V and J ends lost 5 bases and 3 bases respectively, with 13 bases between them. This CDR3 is CASSHGTLANEKLFF. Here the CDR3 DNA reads TGTGCCAGCAGCCACGGAACCTTAGCTAATGAAAAACTGTTTTTT.

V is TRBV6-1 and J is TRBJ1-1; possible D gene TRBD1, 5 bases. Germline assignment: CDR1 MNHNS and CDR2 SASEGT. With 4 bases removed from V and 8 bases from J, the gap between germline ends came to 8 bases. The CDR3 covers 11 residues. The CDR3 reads CASSGNREAFF. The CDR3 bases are TGTGCCAGCAGTGGAAACAGGGAAGCTTTCTTT.

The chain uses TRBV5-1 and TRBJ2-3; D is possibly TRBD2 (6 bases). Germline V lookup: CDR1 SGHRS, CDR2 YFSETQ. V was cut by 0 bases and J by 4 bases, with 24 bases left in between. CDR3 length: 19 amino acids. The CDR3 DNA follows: TGCGCCAGCAGCTTGGCTGGTCTTGGTAGCGCTCGGAGGGCAGATACGCAGTATTTT. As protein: CASSLAGLGSARRADTQYF.

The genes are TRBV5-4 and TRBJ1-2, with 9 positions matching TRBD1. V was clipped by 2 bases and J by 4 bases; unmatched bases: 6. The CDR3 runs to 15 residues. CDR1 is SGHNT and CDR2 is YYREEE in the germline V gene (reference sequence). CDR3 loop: CASSFRDRASYGYTF. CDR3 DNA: TGTGCCAGCAGCTTCAGGGACAGGGCCAGCTATGGCTACACCTTC.

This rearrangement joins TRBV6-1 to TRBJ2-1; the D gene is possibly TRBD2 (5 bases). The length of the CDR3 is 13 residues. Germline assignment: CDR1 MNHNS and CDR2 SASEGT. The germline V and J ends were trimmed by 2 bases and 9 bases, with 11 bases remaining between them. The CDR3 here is CASSESRGREQFF. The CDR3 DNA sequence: TGTGCCAGCAGTGAAAGCCGAGGGCGTGAGCAGTTCTTC.

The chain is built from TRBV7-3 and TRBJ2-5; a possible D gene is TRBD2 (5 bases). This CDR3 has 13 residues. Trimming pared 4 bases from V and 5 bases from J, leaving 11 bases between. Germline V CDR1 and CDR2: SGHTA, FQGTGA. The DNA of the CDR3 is TGTGCCAGCAGCTCCGGACTCGGGGAGACCCAGTACTTC. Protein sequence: CASSSGLGETQYF.

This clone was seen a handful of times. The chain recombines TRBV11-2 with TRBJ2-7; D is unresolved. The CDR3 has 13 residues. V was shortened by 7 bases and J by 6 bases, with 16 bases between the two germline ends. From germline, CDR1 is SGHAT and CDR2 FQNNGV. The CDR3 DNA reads TGTGCCAGCACCGGGTTTCAAAGAGGCGAGCAGTACTTC. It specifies CASTGFQRGEQYF.

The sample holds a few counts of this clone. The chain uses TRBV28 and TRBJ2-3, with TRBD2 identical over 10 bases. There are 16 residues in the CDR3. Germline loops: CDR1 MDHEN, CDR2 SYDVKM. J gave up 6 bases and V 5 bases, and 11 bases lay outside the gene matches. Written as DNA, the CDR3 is TGTGCCAGCAGTCTCGGAGCGGGAGGGCCATCGGATACGCAGTATTTT. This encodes CASSLGAGGPSDTQYF.

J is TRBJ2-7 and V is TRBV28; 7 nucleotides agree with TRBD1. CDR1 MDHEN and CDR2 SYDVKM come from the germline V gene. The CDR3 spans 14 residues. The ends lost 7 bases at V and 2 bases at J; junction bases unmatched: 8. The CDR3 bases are TGTGCCAGCACCCCGGGACAGCGGACCTACGAGCAGTACTTC. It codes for CASTPGQRTYEQYF.

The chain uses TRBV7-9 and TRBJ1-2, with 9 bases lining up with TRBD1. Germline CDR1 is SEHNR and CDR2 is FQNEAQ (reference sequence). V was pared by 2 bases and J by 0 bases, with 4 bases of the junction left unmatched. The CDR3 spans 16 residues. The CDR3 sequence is CASSLHRGRTNYGYTF. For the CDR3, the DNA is TGTGCCAGCAGCTTACACAGGGGGCGGACTAACTATGGCTACACCTTC.

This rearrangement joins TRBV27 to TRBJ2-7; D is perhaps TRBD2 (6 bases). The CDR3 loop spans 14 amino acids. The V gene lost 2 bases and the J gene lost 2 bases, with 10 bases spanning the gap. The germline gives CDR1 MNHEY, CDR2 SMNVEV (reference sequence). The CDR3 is CASSLGGPPYEQYF. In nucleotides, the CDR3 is TGTGCCAGCAGTTTAGGAGGGCCTCCCTACGAGCAGTACTTC.

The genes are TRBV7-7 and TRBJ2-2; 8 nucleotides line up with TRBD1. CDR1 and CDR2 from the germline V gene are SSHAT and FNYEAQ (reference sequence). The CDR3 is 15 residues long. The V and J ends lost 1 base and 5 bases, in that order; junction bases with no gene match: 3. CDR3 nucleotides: TGTGCCAGCAGCTTAGGGACAGGGAGTACCGGGGAGCTGTTTTTT. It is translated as CASSLGTGSTGELFF.

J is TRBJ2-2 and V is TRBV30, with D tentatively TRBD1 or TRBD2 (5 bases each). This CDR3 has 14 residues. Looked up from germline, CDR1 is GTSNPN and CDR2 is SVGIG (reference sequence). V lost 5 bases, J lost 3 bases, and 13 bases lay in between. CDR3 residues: CAWEFGAYTGELFF. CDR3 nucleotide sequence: TGTGCCTGGGAATTCGGGGCTTACACCGGGGAGCTGTTTTTT.

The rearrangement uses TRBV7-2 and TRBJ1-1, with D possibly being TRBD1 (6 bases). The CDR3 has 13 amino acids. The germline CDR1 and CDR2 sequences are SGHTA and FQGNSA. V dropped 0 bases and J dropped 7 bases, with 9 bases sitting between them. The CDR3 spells CASSLAQGLEAFF. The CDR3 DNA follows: TGTGCCAGCAGCTTAGCGCAGGGGCTTGAAGCTTTCTTT.

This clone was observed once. CDR3 nucleotides: TGCGCCAGCAGCTCCGGGAGCTCCTACGAGCAGTACTTC. As protein: CASSSGSSYEQYF. The chain employs TRBV5-1 and TRBJ2-7; tentative D call: TRBD2 (6 bases). This CDR3 comprises 13 residues. Germline V gives CDR1 SGHRS, CDR2 YFSETQ. V lost 3 bases to trimming and J lost 0 bases, with 7 bases between them.

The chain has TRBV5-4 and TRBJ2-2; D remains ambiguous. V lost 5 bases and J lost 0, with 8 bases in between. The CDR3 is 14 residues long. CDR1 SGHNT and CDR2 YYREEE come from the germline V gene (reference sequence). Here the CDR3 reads CASSRTANTGELFF. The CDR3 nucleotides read TGTGCCAGCAGTCGGACCGCGAACACCGGGGAGCTGTTTTTT.

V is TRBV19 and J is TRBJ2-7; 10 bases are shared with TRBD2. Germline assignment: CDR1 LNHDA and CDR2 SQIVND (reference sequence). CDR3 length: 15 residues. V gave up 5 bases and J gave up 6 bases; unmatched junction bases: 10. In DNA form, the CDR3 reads TGTGCCAGTAGTGCGAGCGGGAGGGCCCTAGGCGAGCAGTACTTC. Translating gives CASSASGRALGEQYF.

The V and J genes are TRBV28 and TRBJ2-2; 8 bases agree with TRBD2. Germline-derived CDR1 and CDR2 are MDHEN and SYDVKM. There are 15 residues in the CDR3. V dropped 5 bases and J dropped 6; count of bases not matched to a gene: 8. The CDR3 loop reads CASSAGTSFPGELFF. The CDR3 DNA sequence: TGTGCCAGCAGTGCCGGGACTAGTTTTCCCGGGGAGCTGTTTTTT.

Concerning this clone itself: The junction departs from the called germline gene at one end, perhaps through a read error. The CDR3 region has the DNA TGTGCCAGCAGAGAAGCCGGTTCCTTCTATGGCTACACCTTC. Translation: CASREAGSFYGYTF. The chain joins TRBV6-1 to TRBJ1-2; D is uncertain. This CDR3 region has 14 residues. Germline V gives CDR1 MNHNS, CDR2 SASEGT.

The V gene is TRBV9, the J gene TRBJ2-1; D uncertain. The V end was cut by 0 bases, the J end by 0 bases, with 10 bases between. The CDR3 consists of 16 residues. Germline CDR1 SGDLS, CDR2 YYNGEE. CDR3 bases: TGTGCCAGCAGCGTAGGGAGTATGAGCTCCTACAATGAGCAGTTCTTC. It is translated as CASSVGSMSSYNEQFF.

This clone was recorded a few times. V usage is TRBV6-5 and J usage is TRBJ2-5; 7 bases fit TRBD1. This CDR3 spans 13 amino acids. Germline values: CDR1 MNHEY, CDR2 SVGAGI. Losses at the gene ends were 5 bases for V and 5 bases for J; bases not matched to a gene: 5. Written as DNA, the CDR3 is TGTGCCAGCAGTCTCACAGGGGAGGAGACCCAGTACTTC. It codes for CASSLTGEETQYF.

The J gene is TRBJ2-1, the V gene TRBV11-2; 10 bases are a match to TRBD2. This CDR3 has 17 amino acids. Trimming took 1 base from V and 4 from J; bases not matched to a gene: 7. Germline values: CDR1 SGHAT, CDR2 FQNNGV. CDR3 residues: CASSLVSLAGAYNEQFF. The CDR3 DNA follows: TGTGCCAGCAGCTTAGTGAGTCTAGCGGGAGCTTACAATGAGCAGTTCTTC.